The present entry profiles one T cell receptor beta chain with its context. The sample comes from a study of blood T cell repertoires in COVID-19. Turning to the study itself: In each case, the material was cDNA or gDNA derived from T cells, B-cell-depleted T cells, or PBMCs.

As handled by the study authors: The assay estimated nucleated cells by amplifying reference gene primers. The protocol was immunoSEQ multiplex PCR, while the TCRdb copy is restricted to in-frame clones and leaves out a portion. The DNA gave D and trimming, while V, J and clone size come from that table. The table includes roughly 43,000 clones, around 87% detected once. The CDR3 is 13 residues long. Trimming pared 10 bases from V and 3 bases from J, leaving 15 bases between. The V gene's germline CDR1 is LNHDA and CDR2 SQIVND (reference sequence). Participant-given clinical history determined each cohort assignment. Donors of Cohort 3 who recovered were those that had two negative PCRs, clearance, or symptom resolution.

The chain couples TRBV19 to TRBJ1-2, with a possible D match to TRBD1 (5 bases). The sample was PBMCs or T cells enriched from blood (not recorded which). This receptor was obtained from a woman between 45 and 60 years old who had recovered from COVID-19. The CDR3 loop is CAISDIPDYGYTF. DNA of the CDR3: TGTGCCATCTCGGACATCCCAGACTATGGCTACACCTTC.